Listed below are T cell receptor beta chains from one sample, sequenced in a study of T cells after posttransplantation cyclophosphamide. The data were produced by immunoSEQ multiplex PCR, yet TCRdb's version contains in-frame clones alone and is incomplete. Among 20,000 or so clones listed, 85% to 90% were seen once. The sample consisted of PBMCs, taken roughly 49 weeks after allogeneic stem cell transplant with calcineurin inhibitor and methotrexate. All receptors come from a female patient between 30 and 40 years old who received an allogeneic stem cell transplant from an unrelated donor, was CMV-positive, and had acute and chronic GVHD. Some T cells may arise from the graft donor. Both conserved end residues are part of each CDR3. The order of the fields is V gene, CDR3 protein.

V: TRBV23-1
CDR3: CASTGRWGGRAEFAYNEQFF

V: TRBV11-3
CDR3: CASSPFRSGRGYNEQFF

V: TRBV7-9
CDR3: CASSPLEGTEAFF

V: TRBV14
CDR3: CASSQDLGEITDTQYF

V: TRBV10-1
CDR3: CASSDGGTGTGELFF

V: TRBV29-1
CDR3: CSVDGGRSYGYTF

V: TRBV27
CDR3: CASAYLAGITDTQYF

V: TRBV7-6
CDR3: CASSFAGANEQFF

V: TRBV29-1
CDR3: CSVVDRANTEAFF

V: TRBV6-1
CDR3: CASRDRGYNEQFF

V: TRBV28
CDR3: CASRIFGRGYTF

V: TRBV7-9
CDR3: CASSFGETEAFF

V: TRBV29-1
CDR3: CSVEDAGVEQFF

V: TRBV14
CDR3: CASSPDNEQFF